The clone carrying this T cell receptor beta chain was recorded once. The data are from a study of T cell responses to AZD1222 COVID-19 vaccine. Here immunoSEQ multiplex PCR was the method, and the copy in TCRdb shows in-frame clones only, minus some. The sample contains 130,000 or so clones, approximately 85% of which appear only once. This CDR3 spans 15 amino acids. The germline V gene has CDR1 SEHNR and CDR2 FQNEAQ (reference sequence). V gave up 5 bases and J gave up 0 bases, with 14 bases separating them. The receptor's source is an adult who received the AZD1222 COVID-19 vaccine. Sample: peripheral blood, taken 28 days after the second AZD1222 dose. The rearrangement joins TRBV7-9 to TRBJ2-7, with D perhaps matching TRBD2 (6 bases). The CDR3 region is CASSPRAGHSYEQYF. CDR3 nucleotides: TGTGCCAGCAGCCCTAGGGCGGGGCACTCCTACGAGCAGTACTTC.